The rows below give T cell receptor beta chains drawn from one sample of a study of vaccination and CD4 T cells after COVID-19. TCRdb processed the PCR reads anew with MiXCR; each CDR3 protein has one entry. Here the sample spans about 13,000 distinct CDR3 sequences, about 43% being singletons. These receptors lack a known antigen. The sequencing input was CD4+ T cells from blood, cultured in vitro. The receptors here all came from a human donor who had recovered from COVID-19. CDR3s include the opening cysteine and the closing phenylalanine or tryptophan. A D gene is named only where the DNA matches it firmly. Not every row has a clone size; where given, it reads once, few, many or a size class.

CDR3nt	CDR3aa	v_gene	j_gene	d_gene	abundance
TGTGCCAGTAGAAGGCACAATTCACCCCTCCACTTT	CASRRHNSPLHF	TRBV19	TRBJ1-6	.	.
TGCGCCAGCAGCCCCGGTCCCCGGGACAGACAAGAGACCCAGTACTTC	CASSPGPRDRQETQYF	TRBV5-1	TRBJ2-5	TRBD1	.
TGCAGCGTTGAATCGCGGCAGGGGAGCGGCTACACCTTC	CSVESRQGSGYTF	TRBV29-1	TRBJ1-2	.	.
TGTGCCAGCAGTCGAAAGGGGAACACTGAAGCTTTCTTT	CASSRKGNTEAFF	TRBV25-1	TRBJ1-1	.	.
TGTGCCAGCAGCCAAACTCCGGGACTAGCGGCCGGGGAGCTGTTTTTT	CASSQTPGLAAGELFF	TRBV9	TRBJ2-2	TRBD2	few
TGTGCCAGCAGCTTAGCGACAGGGACACGCGAGCAGTACTTC	CASSLATGTREQYF	TRBV7-8	TRBJ2-7	TRBD1	.
TGTGCCACCAGTCCGGGCCGGAATCAGCCCCAGCATTTT	CATSPGRNQPQHF	TRBV24-1	TRBJ1-5	.	few
TGCAGTGCTAGCAAAGGGAACCCAGGGACCCAGTACTTC	CSASKGNPGTQYF	TRBV20-1	TRBJ2-5	.	.
TGTGCCAGCAGTACCGGGACAGGGCCTGGCTACACCTTC	CASSTGTGPGYTF	TRBV27	TRBJ1-2	TRBD1	few
TGCGCCAGCAGTGTAGTGGAAGGGGCTGAAGCTTTCTTT	CASSVVEGAEAFF	TRBV10-2	TRBJ1-1	.	.
TGTGCCACCAGCAAGGGTGTCGGGGGTTTGGGCAATCAGCCCCAGCATTTT	CATSKGVGGLGNQPQHF	TRBV15	TRBJ1-5	.	few
TGTGCCAGCAGTTACTCGTGGACAGACCTGAACACTGAAGCTTTCTTT	CASSYSWTDLNTEAFF	TRBV6-2/TRBV6-3	TRBJ1-1	.	few
TGTGCCAGCAGTCCAAACCGCCGGGGGGGATACCAAGAGACCCAGTACTTC	CASSPNRRGGYQETQYF	TRBV25-1	TRBJ2-5	TRBD2	.
TGCGCCAGCAGCCAACAGTTCTATAATTCACCCCTCCACTTT	CASSQQFYNSPLHF	TRBV4-1	TRBJ1-6	.	.
TGTGCCAGCAGCTTAGACAGAACCTACGAGCAGTACTTC	CASSLDRTYEQYF	TRBV7-2	TRBJ2-7	.	.
TGTGCCAGCAGTTACGATGGACAGGGGTTCTCACACTATGGCTACACCTTC	CASSYDGQGFSHYGYTF	TRBV6-5	TRBJ1-2	TRBD1	.
TGTGCCACAGGACAGGGCGATTCACCCCTCCACTTT	CATGQGDSPLHF	TRBV6-2/TRBV6-3	TRBJ1-6	TRBD1	few
TGTGCCAGCACCTCTTCCGGGACAAACACTGAAGCTTTCTTT	CASTSSGTNTEAFF	TRBV7-9	TRBJ1-1	.	few
TGTGCCAGCCGCTTAGTTGGCAGTGGCTACACCTTC	CASRLVGSGYTF	TRBV7-2	TRBJ1-2	.	few
TGTGCCAGCCGACTACCCTCAGGGACTGAAGCTTTCTTT	CASRLPSGTEAFF	TRBV6-1	TRBJ1-1	.	few
TGTGCCAGCAGCTTAGTCGCCGGGGGGAAGGATGGCTACACCTTC	CASSLVAGGKDGYTF	TRBV7-9	TRBJ1-2	.	.
TGTGCCTGGGGGACTAGCGGGGGATTCTACGAGCAGTACTTC	CAWGTSGGFYEQYF	TRBV30	TRBJ2-7	TRBD2	.
TGTGCCAGCAGTTCGCCCCCCCCACAGGGCGAGCAGTACTTC	CASSSPPPQGEQYF	TRBV28	TRBJ2-7	.	.
TGCGCCAGCAGCTTGGTTCCGGGACAGAACTATGGCTACACCTTC	CASSLVPGQNYGYTF	TRBV5-1	TRBJ1-2	TRBD1	.
TGCAGTGCTAGAGAAGGACAGGGGAGAAATTCACCCCTCCACTTT	CSAREGQGRNSPLHF	TRBV20-1	TRBJ1-6	TRBD1	.
TGCGCCAGCAGTCCGACAGGGTTGAACGATGGCTACACCTTC	CASSPTGLNDGYTF	TRBV5-1	TRBJ1-2	TRBD1	few
TGCAGTGCTAGGTTTATTCCCCAAGAGACCCAGTACTTC	CSARFIPQETQYF	TRBV20-1	TRBJ2-5	.	few
TGCAGTGCTAGGGTGGGAAGCGCCACGCGAGGCTACACCTTC	CSARVGSATRGYTF	TRBV20-1	TRBJ1-2	.	few
TGTACCAGCAGCTTAGGCCTGGACGGTGAAAGCAATCAGCCCCAGCATTTT	CTSSLGLDGESNQPQHF	TRBV7-9	TRBJ1-5	.	.